The sequence of this T cell receptor beta chain was determined in a study of cytomegalovirus exposure and HLA in healthy donors. Study outcomes and limitations: A missense DCLRE1C variant was associated with V- and J-gene trimming of TCR beta chains in a later analysis, and an independent cohort replicated the association.

The PCR contained 60 Vbeta and 13 Jbeta primers. TCRdb's table, derived via immunoSEQ multiplex PCR, lists solely in-frame clones and lacks some. The sample lists under 150,000 clones; roughly four fifths were seen once. To note about this clone: Its antigen is as yet unknown.

Specimen: PBMCs. This receptor was obtained from a middle-aged woman in good health and CMV-seropositive.

The CDR3 DNA reads TGTGCCAGTAGTGCCTCCACACAGACTGAAGCTTTCTTT. Translating gives CASSASTQTEAFF. The V gene is TRBV19, the J gene TRBJ1-1; D not resolved. V was shortened by 5 bases and J by 5 bases, with 12 bases between the two germline ends. The CDR3 is 13 amino acids. Germline CDR1 LNHDA, CDR2 SQIVND (reference sequence).